The clone carrying this T cell receptor (beta chain) was detected once. Its antigen is not known. These data are taken from a study of cytomegalovirus exposure and HLA in healthy donors. General study results and limits: There were several of the most significant clusters that appeared linked to common viral pathogens in a later analysis.

Nominal health characterized the donors when sampled, though unrecorded immune exposures were likely. J gave up 7 bases and V 3 bases, and 8 bases lay outside the gene matches. This CDR3 comprises 15 residues. Germline V gene sequence: CDR1 WNHNN, CDR2 SYGVQD (reference sequence). A multiplex PCR was run with 60 Vbeta primers and 13 Jbeta primers. This table comes from immunoSEQ multiplex PCR, and its TCRdb copy is limited to in-frame clones, with some not included. This table has some 150,000 clones, roughly 71% appearing once. Material: PBMCs. The clonotype was recovered from a woman in her forties in good health and CMV-seronegative. This chain joins TRBV10-1 and TRBJ2-1, with 8 bases that match TRBD2. This CDR3 reads CASSEGSGVMNEQFF. The CDR3, as DNA: TGCGCCAGCAGTGAAGGTAGCGGGGTAATGAATGAGCAGTTCTTC.